The entry that follows covers one T cell receptor beta chain sequence. One junction end disagrees with the germline gene, perhaps due to a read error. MiXCR was run by TCRdb on the RT-PCR reads, yielding one entry per CDR3 protein. This sample yields roughly 3,800 distinct CDR3 sequences, of which 30% to 40% are seen a single time; approximately 5% belongs to the top ten. The V gene's germline CDR1 is DFQATT and CDR2 SNEGSKA (reference sequence). This CDR3 has 13 residues. Sequenced material: memory CD4+ T cells from salivary gland. The clonotype originates from a female donor with primary Sjogren's syndrome. This chain connects TRBV20-1 to TRBJ2-1; no clear D. CDR3 region: CNARDVLLGEQFF. Written as DNA, the CDR3 is TGCAATGCTAGAGATGTCCTTTTAGGTGAGCAGTTCTTC.